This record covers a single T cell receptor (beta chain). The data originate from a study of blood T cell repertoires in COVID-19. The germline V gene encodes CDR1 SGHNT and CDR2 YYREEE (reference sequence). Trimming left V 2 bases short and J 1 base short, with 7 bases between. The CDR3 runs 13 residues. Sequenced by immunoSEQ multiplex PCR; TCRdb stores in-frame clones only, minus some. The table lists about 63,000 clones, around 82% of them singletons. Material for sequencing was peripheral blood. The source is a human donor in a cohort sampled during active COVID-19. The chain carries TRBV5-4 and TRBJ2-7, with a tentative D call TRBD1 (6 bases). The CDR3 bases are TGTGCCAGCAGCTTCGGACAGTCCTACGAGCAGTACTTC. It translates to CASSFGQSYEQYF.